This note documents a single T cell receptor beta chain sequence. TCR beta CDR3 regions were amplified from RNA transcripts. When the TCR CDR3 underwent first-round RT-PCR, the HTBI primer set was used. MiXCR, run by TCRdb on the multiplex PCR reads, gives a single entry per CDR3 protein. The data show approximately 690,000 distinct CDR3 sequences, less than 25% seen once. Orbital computed tomography, thyroid ultrasound, serum thyroxine and TRAb, and clinical symptoms together informed the diagnoses. This CDR3 is 19 amino acids long. Germline CDR1 and CDR2: SEHNR and FQNEAQ (reference sequence). V trimming: 0 bases; J trimming: 1 base; junction bases outside the gene matches: 8. This specimen comes from a study of T cells in Graves' hyperthyroidism and ophthalmopathy. Across the whole study: Peripheral blood was obtained at initial diagnosis, preceding any treatment.

The sequenced sample was blood. This TCR was sampled from a man younger than 45 with Graves' ophthalmopathy. The chain has TRBV7-9 and TRBJ2-6; 8 positions match TRBD1. The CDR3 here is CASSLARLQGASGANVLTF. CDR3 DNA sequence: TGTGCCAGCAGCTTAGCAAGGTTGCAGGGGGCATCTGGGGCCAACGTCCTGACTTTC.